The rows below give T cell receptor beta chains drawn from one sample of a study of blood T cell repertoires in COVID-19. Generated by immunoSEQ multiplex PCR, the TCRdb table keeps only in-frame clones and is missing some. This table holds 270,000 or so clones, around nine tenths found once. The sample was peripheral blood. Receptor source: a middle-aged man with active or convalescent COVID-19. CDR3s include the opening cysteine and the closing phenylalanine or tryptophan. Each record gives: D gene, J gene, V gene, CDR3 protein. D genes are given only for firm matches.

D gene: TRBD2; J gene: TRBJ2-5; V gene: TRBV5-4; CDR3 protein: CASSLRLAGDQETQYF
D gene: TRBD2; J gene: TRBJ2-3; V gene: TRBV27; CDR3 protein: CASSFDGRTTDTQYF
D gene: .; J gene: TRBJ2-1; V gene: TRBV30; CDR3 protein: CAWRRSNEQFF
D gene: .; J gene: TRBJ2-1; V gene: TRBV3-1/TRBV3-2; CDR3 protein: CASSQEGLSYNEQFF
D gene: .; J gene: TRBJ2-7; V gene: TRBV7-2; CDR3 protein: CASSLGHQSYEQYF
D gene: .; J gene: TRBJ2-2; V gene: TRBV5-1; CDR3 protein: CASRTDPGQNTGELFF
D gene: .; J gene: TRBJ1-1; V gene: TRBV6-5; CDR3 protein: CASRKGGMNTEAFF
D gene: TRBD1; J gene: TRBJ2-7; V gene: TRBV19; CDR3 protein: CASSGAGTGVYEQYF
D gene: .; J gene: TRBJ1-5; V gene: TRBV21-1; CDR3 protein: CASSKAGQGQPQHF
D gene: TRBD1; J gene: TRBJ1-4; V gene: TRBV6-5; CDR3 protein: CASREVGTGEKLFF
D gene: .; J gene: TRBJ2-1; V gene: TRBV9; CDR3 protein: CASSKERVGSNEQFF
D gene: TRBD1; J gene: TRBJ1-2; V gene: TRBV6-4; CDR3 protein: CASSDYGQAGYNYGYTF
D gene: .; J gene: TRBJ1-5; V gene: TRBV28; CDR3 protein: CASTLGRGNNQPQHF
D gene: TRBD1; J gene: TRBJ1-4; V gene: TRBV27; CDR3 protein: CASSLLSGGLGEKLFF
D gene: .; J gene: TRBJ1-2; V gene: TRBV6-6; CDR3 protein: CASRADEGGNRGYTF
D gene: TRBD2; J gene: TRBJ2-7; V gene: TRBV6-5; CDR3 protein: CASSYQREDEQYF
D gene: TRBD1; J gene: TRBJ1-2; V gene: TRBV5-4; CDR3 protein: CASSSGTVPFGNYGYTF
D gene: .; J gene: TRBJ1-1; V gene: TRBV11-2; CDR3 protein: CASSLGQSQAFF
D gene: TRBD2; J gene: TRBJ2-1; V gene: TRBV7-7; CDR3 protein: CASSPGLAVLGGEQFF
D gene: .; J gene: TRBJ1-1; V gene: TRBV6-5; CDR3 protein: CASSYSAGAGAFF
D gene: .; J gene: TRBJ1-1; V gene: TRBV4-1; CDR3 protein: CASSQTPTGLAEAFF
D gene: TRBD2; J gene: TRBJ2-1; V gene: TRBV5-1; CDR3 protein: CASSLDSSGGGEQFF
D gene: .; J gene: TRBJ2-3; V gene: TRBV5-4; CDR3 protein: CASSLRTPSTDTQYF
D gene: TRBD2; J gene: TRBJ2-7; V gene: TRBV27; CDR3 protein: CASSPTSGRSSYEQYF
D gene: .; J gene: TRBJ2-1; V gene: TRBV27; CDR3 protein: CASSLGGGNEQFF
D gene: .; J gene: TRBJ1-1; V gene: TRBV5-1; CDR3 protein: CASSLAPRGNTEAFF
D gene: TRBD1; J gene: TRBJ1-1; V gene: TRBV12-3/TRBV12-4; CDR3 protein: CASSLRVQGVAFF
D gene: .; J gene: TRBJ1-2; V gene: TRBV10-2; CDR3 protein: CASSGSNYGYTF
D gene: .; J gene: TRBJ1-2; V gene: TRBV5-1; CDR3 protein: CASSLGQGDYGYTF
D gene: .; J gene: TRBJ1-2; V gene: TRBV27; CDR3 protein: CASSLSGDDGYTF
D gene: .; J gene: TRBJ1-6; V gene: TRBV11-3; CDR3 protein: CASSLEPDSPLHF
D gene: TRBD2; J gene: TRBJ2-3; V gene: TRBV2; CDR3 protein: CASNQAGGRTDTQYF
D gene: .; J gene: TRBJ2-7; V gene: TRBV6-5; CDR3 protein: CASSPLGQGPYEQYF
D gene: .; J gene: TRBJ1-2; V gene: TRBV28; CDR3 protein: CASSAAMPLTNYGYTF
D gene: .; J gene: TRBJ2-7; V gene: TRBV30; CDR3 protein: CAWSLTAYEQYF
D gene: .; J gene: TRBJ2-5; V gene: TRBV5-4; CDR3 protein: CASRKTQKETQYF
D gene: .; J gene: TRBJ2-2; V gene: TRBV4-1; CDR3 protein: CASSEVRGTGELFF
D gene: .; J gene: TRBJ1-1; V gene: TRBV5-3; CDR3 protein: CARSFSPTDSRTEAFF
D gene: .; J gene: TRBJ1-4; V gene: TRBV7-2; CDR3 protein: CASSPRGRGQPNNEKLFF
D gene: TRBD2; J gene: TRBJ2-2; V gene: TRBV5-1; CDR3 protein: CASKRRTSDTGELFF
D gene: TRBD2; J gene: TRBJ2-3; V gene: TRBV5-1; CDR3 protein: CASSLVALAGGDTQYF
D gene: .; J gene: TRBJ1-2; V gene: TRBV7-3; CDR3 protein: CASSPQQGIAYGYTF
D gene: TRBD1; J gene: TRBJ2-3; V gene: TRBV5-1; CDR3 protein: CASSLGDRKTDTQYF
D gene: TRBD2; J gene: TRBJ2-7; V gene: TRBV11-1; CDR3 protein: CASSLDGREGEQYF
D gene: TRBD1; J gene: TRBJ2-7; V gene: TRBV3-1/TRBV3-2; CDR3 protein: CASSRTGPSEQYF
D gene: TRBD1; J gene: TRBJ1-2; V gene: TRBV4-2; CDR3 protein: CASSQEGQGNYGYTF
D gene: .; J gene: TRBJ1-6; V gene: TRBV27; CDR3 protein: CASSPPIWQGNSPLHF
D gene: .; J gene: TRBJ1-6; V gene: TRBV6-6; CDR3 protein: CASSGGSYSPLHF
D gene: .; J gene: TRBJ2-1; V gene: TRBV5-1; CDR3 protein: CASSPDGMSSNEQFF
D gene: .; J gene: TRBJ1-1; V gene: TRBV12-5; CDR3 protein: CASGLSRDTEAFF
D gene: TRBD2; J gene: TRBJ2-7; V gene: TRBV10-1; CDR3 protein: CASTGGAGEQYF
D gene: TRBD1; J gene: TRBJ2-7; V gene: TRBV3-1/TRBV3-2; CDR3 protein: CASSPRQGHEQYF
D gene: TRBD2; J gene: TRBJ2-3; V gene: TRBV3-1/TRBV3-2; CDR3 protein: CASSRRGGSTDTQYF
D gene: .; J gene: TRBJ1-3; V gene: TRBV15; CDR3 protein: CATSTVGQGTIYF
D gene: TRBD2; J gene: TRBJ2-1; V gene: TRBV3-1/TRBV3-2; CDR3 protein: CASRDDRSGNPYNEQFF
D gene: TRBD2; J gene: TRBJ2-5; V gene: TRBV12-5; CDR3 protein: CASAPAGTSFSQETQYF
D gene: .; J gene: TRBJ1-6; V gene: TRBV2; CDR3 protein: CASSETLNSPLHF
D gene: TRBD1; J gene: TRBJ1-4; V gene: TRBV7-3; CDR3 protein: CASSPGDSLGEKLFF
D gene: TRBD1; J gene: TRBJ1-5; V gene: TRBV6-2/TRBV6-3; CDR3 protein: CASSYETGAGTNQPQHF
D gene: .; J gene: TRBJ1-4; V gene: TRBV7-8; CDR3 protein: CASSLVRARGREKLFF